These 22 T cell receptor beta chains came from one sample sequenced in a study of blood T cell repertoires in COVID-19. Libraries were prepared by immunoSEQ multiplex PCR; TCRdb keeps only in-frame clonotypes and omits some of them. The sample records over 150,000 clones, roughly 76% being singletons. Sequencing was done on a sample of peripheral blood. Receptor source: a woman of 80 years or more with COVID-19, enrolled during active disease.

This rearrangement joins TRBV6-5 to TRBJ1-5, with D possibly matching TRBD1 (5 bases). The germline V and J ends were trimmed by 7 bases and 6 bases, with 13 bases remaining between them. This CDR3 is built from 13 residues. Germline values: CDR1 MNHEY, CDR2 SVGAGI. As DNA, the CDR3 is TGTGCCAGCACCGCAGGGTTCCCTCAGCCCCAGCATTTT. Protein sequence: CASTAGFPQPQHF.

The J gene is TRBJ2-1, the V gene TRBV29-1; 7 bases map to TRBD2. The CDR3 runs to 14 residues. The ends lost 5 bases at V and 7 bases at J; junction bases unmatched: 11. CDR1 is SQVTM and CDR2 is ANQGSEA in the germline V gene. CDR3 amino acids: CSVLPGGGGNEQFF. The CDR3 DNA follows: TGCAGCGTTCTGCCGGGGGGAGGAGGGAATGAGCAGTTCTTC.

The gene calls are TRBV29-1 and TRBJ1-1; 10 positions agree with TRBD1. V dropped 5 bases and J dropped 6; count of bases not matched to a gene: 9. Germline CDR1 SQVTM, CDR2 ANQGSEA. The CDR3 runs to 14 residues. CDR3 bases: TGCAGCGTTTCTCGACAGGGGGCGGGGGCTGAAGCTTTCTTT. It specifies CSVSRQGAGAEAFF.

The V gene is TRBV2, the J gene TRBJ2-1; the match to TRBD2 covers 11 bases. Germline assignment: CDR1 SNHLY and CDR2 FYNNEI. J lost 3 bases, V lost 6 bases, and 4 bases had no gene match. CDR3 length equals 15 residues. As DNA, the CDR3 is TGTGCCAGCAGATCCGGGACTAGCGGCTACAATGAGCAGTTCTTC. Translation: CASRSGTSGYNEQFF.

The chain recombines TRBV28 with TRBJ2-6; TRBD2 might be the D (6 bases). The CDR3 totals 20 residues. Trimming stripped 1 base from V and 0 bases from J, with 19 bases between. The germline CDR1 and CDR2 sequences are MDHEN and SYDVKM. CDR3 DNA sequence: TGTGCCAGCAGTTTATCCACTTTCCGGGGGATAAGCTCTGGGGCCAACGTCCTGACTTTC. Translating gives CASSLSTFRGISSGANVLTF.

This clone showed up just once. This chain links TRBV7-9 with TRBJ1-1; 8 bases agree with TRBD1. With V trimmed by 5 bases and J by 4 bases, 9 bases remained unmatched. The germline V gene encodes CDR1 SEHNR and CDR2 FQNEAQ (reference sequence). CDR3 length: 15 residues. CDR3: CASSPAGTGGTEAFF. The CDR3 region has the DNA TGTGCCAGCAGCCCAGCCGGGACAGGCGGCACTGAAGCTTTCTTT.

This chain links TRBV7-2 with TRBJ2-3; the D gene is possibly TRBD2 (7 bases). The V end lost 4 bases, the J end lost 0 bases, and 20 bases lay between the germline ends. The CDR3 is 18 amino acids. Germline V gene sequence: CDR1 SGHTA, CDR2 FQGNSA. The CDR3 DNA follows: TGTGCCAGCAGCTCGCGGGGGCGGACTAGAATTAGCACAGATACGCAGTATTTT. Amino acids: CASSSRGRTRISTDTQYF. Drawing the rest from reference TRBV7-2 and TRBJ2-3, the complete variable domain is GAGVSQSPSNKVTEKGKDVELRCDPISGHTALYWYRQSLGQGLEFLIYFQGNSAPDKSGLPSDRFSAERTGGSVSTLTIQRTQQEDSAVYLCASSSRGRTRISTDTQYFGPGTRLTVL.

This chain connects TRBV28 to TRBJ1-3; no firm D call. CDR1 and CDR2 (germline): MDHEN, SYDVKM. V shed 1 base and J shed 2 bases, with 12 bases lying between them. The CDR3 covers 16 residues. The CDR3 here is CASSLFGRYTGNTIYF. DNA of the CDR3: TGTGCCAGCAGTTTATTTGGGAGGTACACTGGAAACACCATATATTTT.

V gene TRBV7-8 combines with J gene TRBJ1-1; no clear D gene. Germline CDR1 is SGHVS and CDR2 is FQNEAQ. Trimming pared 3 bases from V and 4 bases from J, leaving 6 bases between. CDR3 length: 12 amino acids. The CDR3 nucleotides read TGTGCCAGCAGCTTGAGAGGCACTGAAGCTTTCTTT. Residues: CASSLRGTEAFF.

The chain carries TRBV4-1 and TRBJ2-4; D might be TRBD2 (5 bases). The germline V and J ends were trimmed by 0 bases and 10 bases, with 16 bases remaining between them. CDR1 and CDR2 from the germline V gene are MGHRA and YSYEKL. The CDR3 is 15 residues long. CDR3 DNA sequence: TGCGCCAGCAGCCAAGAAGTCGGCGGAGGAAAGATTCAGTACTTC. Translating gives CASSQEVGGGKIQYF.

This sequence joins TRBV6-1 and TRBJ1-2, with D hard to call. Looked up from germline, CDR1 is MNHNS and CDR2 is SASEGT. V was clipped by 3 bases and J by 4 bases, with 3 bases between them. The CDR3 covers 11 residues. CDR3 sequence reads: CASSEAYGYTF. For the CDR3, the DNA is TGTGCCAGCAGTGAGGCCTATGGCTACACCTTC.

This clone was recorded once. This chain links TRBV6-5 with TRBJ1-2; 9 bases match TRBD1. CDR3 length equals 15 residues. V was clipped by 3 bases and J by 4 bases; unmatched bases: 6. Germline lookup yields CDR1 MNHEY and CDR2 SVGAGI. The CDR3 reads CASSYSTGGGYGYTF. The CDR3 DNA reads TGTGCCAGCAGTTATTCAACAGGGGGCGGCTATGGCTACACCTTC.

This clone was observed at least ten times. This chain links TRBV28 with TRBJ2-7; D is unresolved. Trimming cost V 2 bases and J 1 base, with 9 bases left between them. Germline V lookup: CDR1 MDHEN, CDR2 SYDVKM. The CDR3 is made up of 14 amino acids. The CDR3 DNA sequence: TGTGCCAGCAGTTTAATGCCAGGTTCCTACGAGCAGTACTTC. Its protein is CASSLMPGSYEQYF.

This chain connects TRBV5-1 to TRBJ2-3, with D possibly matching TRBD1 (6 bases). V gave up 0 bases and J gave up 5 bases, with 10 bases separating them. The CDR3 is 14 residues long. Germline loops: CDR1 SGHRS, CDR2 YFSETQ. CDR3 sequence: CASSLDTGKDTQYF. CDR3 in DNA: TGCGCCAGCAGCTTGGATACAGGGAAAGATACGCAGTATTTT.

This clone was detected a few times. The rearrangement joins TRBV5-6 to TRBJ1-2; TRBD1 is a possible D gene (5 bases). The V end lost 4 bases, the J end lost 5 bases, and 15 bases lay between the germline ends. The CDR3 totals 14 residues. From germline, CDR1 is SGHDT and CDR2 YYEEEE. CDR3 nucleotides: TGTGCCAGCAGCCATGCAGGACATTGGTATGGCTACACCTTC. Its translation is CASSHAGHWYGYTF.

The chain is built from TRBV10-3 and TRBJ1-2; possible D gene TRBD1, 6 bases. The length of the CDR3 is 14 residues. Germline V CDR1 and CDR2: ENHRY, SYGVKD. V was trimmed by 0 bases and J by 5 bases, leaving 10 bases between them. The CDR3 sequence is CAISESLGGYGYTF. Written as DNA, the CDR3 is TGTGCCATCAGTGAGTCGTTAGGGGGATATGGCTACACCTTC.

The rearrangement links TRBV24-1 to TRBJ2-1; 13 bases map to TRBD2. CDR3 length equals 19 residues. J gave up 0 bases and V 8 bases, and 12 bases lay outside the gene matches. Germline values: CDR1 KGHDR, CDR2 SFDVKD. The CDR3, as DNA: TGTGCCACCACCTGGGCTGGGACTAGCGGGATTAGCTCCTACAATGAGCAGTTCTTC. Protein sequence: CATTWAGTSGISSYNEQFF.

The chain combines TRBV18 with TRBJ1-2; possible D gene TRBD1, 6 bases. This CDR3 has 15 residues. CDR1 is KGHSH and CDR2 is LQKENI in the germline V gene. The ends were cut back, 5 bases at V and 6 bases at J, with 19 bases in the middle. CDR3 nucleotides: TGTGCCAGCTCAGCGACAGGAGCGTATGGTAATGGCTACACCTTC. Translating gives CASSATGAYGNGYTF.

This clone showed up just a few times. The CDR3 DNA follows: TGTGCCACCAGGGGAGAGAAGGCAACTGAAGCTTTCTTT. This encodes CATRGEKATEAFF. The gene calls are TRBV12-3 or TRBV12-4 and TRBJ1-1; D perhaps matches TRBD1 (6 bases). This CDR3 contains 13 residues. V was pared by 10 bases and J by 5 bases, with 17 bases between.

The chain carries TRBV4-1 and TRBJ1-1, with 9 nucleotides matching TRBD1. Germline V gene sequence: CDR1 MGHRA, CDR2 YSYEKL. Trimming at V came to 0 bases and at J to 4 bases, leaving 3 bases not matched to a gene. This CDR3 has 15 residues. This chain's CDR3 is CASSQEDRGITEAFF. CDR3 DNA: TGCGCCAGCAGCCAAGAAGACAGGGGGATCACTGAAGCTTTCTTT.

V usage is TRBV2 and J usage is TRBJ2-3; TRBD2 matches 11 bases. The CDR3 covers 20 residues. V lost 4 bases to trimming and J lost 0 bases; unmatched junction nucleotides: 15. Germline CDR1 SNHLY, CDR2 FYNNEI. This CDR3 reads CASSGPPLGTSGASTDTQYF. The CDR3 nucleotides read TGTGCCAGCAGTGGCCCGCCTCTCGGGACTAGCGGAGCTAGCACAGATACGCAGTATTTT.

The CDR3 sequence: CASSLWWTSGRAHTNEQFF. In DNA form, the CDR3 reads TGTGCCAGCAGTTTATGGTGGACTAGCGGGAGGGCCCATACAAATGAGCAGTTCTTC. The chain joins TRBV27 to TRBJ2-1; 15 positions match TRBD2. The CDR3 has 19 amino acids. Germline trimming cut 1 base from V and 7 bases from J; bases unmatched to any gene: 11. Germline V lookup: CDR1 MNHEY, CDR2 SMNVEV (reference sequence).